The T cell receptor beta chain under discussion was sequenced for a study of T-cell reconstitution after alpha-beta-depleted transplantation in children (TCRdb year 2016). Notes on the research overall: The study quantitatively tracked T-cell immune reconstitution after TCRalphabeta/CD19-depleted allogeneic hematopoietic cell transplantation in children using TCR repertoire profiling. Points the paper makes about the study in general: In some patients, the high TCRbeta diversity seen at day 60 was put down to recipient T cells and intrathymic progenitors that had survived conditioning. The apparently early recovery of alphabetaT-cell counts about two months after transplant reportedly depended on only several hundred rapidly expanded clones that came from non-depleted graft cells. Over the following months the frequencies of hyperexpanded clones went down, and after one year T-cell counts and TCRbeta diversity were mostly credited to newly produced T cells.

Comment on this clonotype: The antigen it recognizes is unknown. No base quality values were provided; no much bigger clone lies one nucleotide off.

Explained via the paper, the treatment or condition label denotes: allogeneic hematopoietic cell transplantation with graft depleted of TCRalphabeta T cells and CD19 B cells. Transplant recipients were children who received TCRalphabeta/CD19-depleted allogeneic hematopoietic cell grafts. The library was produced with PCR. Reads for this sample came from an Illumina HiSeq 2500. TCR libraries were prepared with molecular barcoding, using unique molecular identifiers to normalize TCRbeta repertoire quantification. TCRdb ran its own pipeline on the public reads, namely fastp trimming at Q25 and MiXCR clone calling, and kept in-frame beta chains. Rows with a matching CDR3 protein are joined into one entry that keeps the most common DNA and genes. A total of 550,000 to 800,000 distinct CDR3 sequences appear in this sample, over 10% of them only once. Around 0.76% of the sample goes to the ten largest clones.

The sequencing here drew on PBMCs, taken before TCRalphabeta/CD19-depleted stem cell transplant. The sequence derives from a girl aged 2-10 years with congenital amegakaryocytic thrombocytopenia, due to receive a stem cell transplant.

For the CDR3, the sequence is CASSPGQGGGNTIYF. The DNA sequence is as follows: TGCGCCAGCAGCCCGGGACAGGGAGGTGGAAACACCATATATTTT. The rearranged segments are TRBV5-1 and TRBJ1-3; 9 bases in the middle match TRBD1. The CDR1 and CDR2 encoded by the germline V gene are SGHRS and YFSETQ. Germline trimming: 4 bases from V, 3 bases from J; junction bases outside gene matches: 5. Counted from cysteine to phenylalanine, this CDR3 has 15 amino acids. The sequence is cut down to CDR3 DNA, 45 bases in frame from base 1.